The rows below give T cell receptor beta chains drawn from one sample of a study of metastatic and nonmetastatic thyroid tumors. TCRdb re-called clones via MiXCR from the PCR reads. This sample has about 32,000 clones, with 30% to 40% found just once. The sample taken for sequencing was tumor tissue. The receptors come from a female donor with papillary thyroid cancer or a benign thyroid nodule (not recorded which). Some clones in this sample may be carry-over from other donors' samples. Each CDR3 is given with its conserved first and last residue. A D gene is named only where the DNA matches it firmly. Clone size is shown for a subset of rows, as once, few, many or a class of expanded clone.

. | TRBJ2-1 | 15 | . | TRBV11-2 | TGTGCCAGCAGCTTAGATGAGGCTAATCACAATGAGCAGTTCTTC | CASSLDEANHNEQFF
. | TRBJ1-1 | 14 | . | TRBV19 | TGTGCCAGTAGTATTAAGGTGCTGGCCACTGAAGCTTTCTTT | CASSIKVLATEAFF
. | TRBJ2-7 | 12 | . | TRBV6-2/TRBV6-3 | TGTGCCAGCAGTTACCACGACTACGAGCAGTACTTC | CASSYHDYEQYF
large | TRBJ2-7 | 16 | . | TRBV6-1 | TGTGCCAGCAGTGAACGGCTAGCTGAGAGCTCCTACGAGCAGTACTTC | CASSERLAESSYEQYF
. | TRBJ1-2 | 12 | . | TRBV6-4 | TGTGCCAGCAGTGACTCGACAGACGCTCTCACCTTC | CASSDSTDALTF
. | TRBJ2-7 | 14 | . | TRBV11-2 | TGTGCCAGCAGCTTTGGTCCCAAATCCTACGAGCAGTACTTC | CASSFGPKSYEQYF
. | TRBJ2-1 | 12 | . | TRBV7-9 | TGTGCCAGCAGGGAAGAGATTGATGAGCAGTTCTTC | CASREEIDEQFF
. | TRBJ2-7 | 15 | TRBD2 | TRBV5-1 | TGCGCCAGCAGCTTGGGACTAGCGGTTTCCTACGAGCAGTACTTC | CASSLGLAVSYEQYF
. | TRBJ1-5 | 14 | TRBD1 | TRBV27 | TGTGCCAGCAGTACCGACAGGGGGAAACCGCCCCAGCATTTT | CASSTDRGKPPQHF
. | TRBJ2-5 | 15 | . | TRBV6-1 | TGTGCCAGCAGTACCTCCCCAACTGGGGGGGAGACCCAGTACTTC | CASSTSPTGGETQYF
. | TRBJ1-2 | 12 | . | TRBV6-1 | TGTGCCAGCAGCCCTGAAGACTATGGCTACACCTTC | CASSPEDYGYTF
. | TRBJ1-2 | 15 | TRBD1 | TRBV20-1 | TGCAGTGCCGCCCCCACAGGGGGCCCTTCGGGGGGCTACACCTTC | CSAAPTGGPSGGYTF
. | TRBJ2-7 | 14 | TRBD2 | TRBV30 | TGTGCCTGGAATCCGACTAGCGGGAGCCACGAGCAGTACTTC | CAWNPTSGSHEQYF
. | TRBJ2-7 | 13 | . | TRBV6-2/TRBV6-3 | TGTGCCCTCGCGGCTGGGCCGTCCTACGAGCAGTACTTC | CALAAGPSYEQYF
few | TRBJ2-1 | 14 | TRBD2 | TRBV28 | TGTGCCAGCAGTTTGACTAGCGGCAGTGTTGAGCAGTTCTTC | CASSLTSGSVEQFF
. | TRBJ2-1 | 15 | TRBD2 | TRBV2 | TGTGCCAGCAGTCCGACTAGCGGGAACTACAATGAGCAGTTCTTC | CASSPTSGNYNEQFF
. | TRBJ1-5 | 15 | . | TRBV4-1 | TGCGCCAGCAGCCAAGTCACCGGGAGCAATCAGCCCCAGCATTTT | CASSQVTGSNQPQHF
once | TRBJ1-6 | 16 | TRBD1 | TRBV19 | TGTGCCAGTAAGCTTTCGACTCCACAGGGGGATTCACCCCTCCACTTT | CASKLSTPQGDSPLHF
. | TRBJ2-5 | 13 | TRBD2 | TRBV12-3/TRBV12-4 | TGTGCCAGCAGTTCAGCGGGGATGGAGACCCAGTACTTC | CASSSAGMETQYF
. | TRBJ2-7 | 15 | TRBD2 | TRBV7-2 | TGTGCCAGCAGCTTAGTGGAACGGGGGGGTTACGAGCAGTACTTC | CASSLVERGGYEQYF
. | TRBJ1-1 | 13 | . | TRBV6-4 | TGTGCCAGCCTTCGTACGTCGGACACTGAAGCTTTCTTT | CASLRTSDTEAFF
. | TRBJ1-6 | 15 | . | TRBV7-2 | TGTGCCAGCAGCTCCGACGCGAGTTATAATTCACCCCTCCACTTT | CASSSDASYNSPLHF
. | TRBJ1-1 | 14 | . | TRBV11-3 | TGTGCCAGCAGCCCCGATGGGGGTAACACTGAAGCTTTCTTT | CASSPDGGNTEAFF
few | TRBJ1-2 | 14 | . | TRBV5-1 | TGCGCCAGCAGCTTCGCAGGGAGGGAGGGTGGCTACACCTTC | CASSFAGREGGYTF
few | TRBJ1-1 | 14 | . | TRBV12-3/TRBV12-4 | TGTGCCAGCAGGCGGCGGGGCCCCAACACTGAAGCTTTCTTT | CASRRRGPNTEAFF
few | TRBJ2-5 | 15 | TRBD1 | TRBV6-1 | TGTGCCAGCAGTGATCAAGACAGGGCTCTAGGGACCCAGTACTTC | CASSDQDRALGTQYF
. | TRBJ1-2 | 13 | . | TRBV4-1 | TGCGCCAGCAGCCAAGTACAGGGCGGTGGCTACACCTTC | CASSQVQGGGYTF
few | TRBJ2-7 | 15 | . | TRBV28 | TGTGCCAGCAGTTTATTACCCGGGGTTATCTACGAGCAGTACTTC | CASSLLPGVIYEQYF
few | TRBJ2-7 | 14 | . | TRBV6-1 | TGTGCCAGCAGCTCAAAGCCAGGTTCCTACGAGCAGTACTTC | CASSSKPGSYEQYF
few | TRBJ1-6 | 14 | . | TRBV6-1 | TGTGCCAGCAGTTCCAGGACGGGTAATTCACCCCTCCACTTT | CASSSRTGNSPLHF
once | TRBJ2-1 | 15 | TRBD1 | TRBV11-1 | TGTGCCAGCAGCTATACAGGGGGCTATTACAATGAGCAGTTCTTC | CASSYTGGYYNEQFF
. | TRBJ2-2 | 12 | . | TRBV15 | TGTGCCACCAGCAGAGGGGTCGGGGAGCTGTTTTTT | CATSRGVGELFF
. | TRBJ1-6 | 15 | TRBD1 | TRBV30 | TGTGCCTGGAGTGTAGTAAGGGGGCAGAGATCACCCCTCCACTTT | CAWSVVRGQRSPLHF
. | TRBJ2-7 | 13 | . | TRBV6-1 | TGTGCCAGCAGACGGCAGGACAGCTACGAGCAGTACTTC | CASRRQDSYEQYF
. | TRBJ2-2 | 13 | . | TRBV20-1 | TGCAGTGCAACGCCCCCGAACACCGGGGAGCTGTTTTTT | CSATPPNTGELFF
few | TRBJ1-1 | 14 | . | TRBV2 | TGTGCCAGCATCCGGGGGGTGGGGTACACTGAAGCTTTCTTT | CASIRGVGYTEAFF
. | TRBJ2-7 | 15 | TRBD2 | TRBV6-2/TRBV6-3 | TGTGCCAGCAGTTACTCGAGCGGGAGTCACTACGAGCAGTACTTC | CASSYSSGSHYEQYF
. | TRBJ2-7 | 15 | TRBD2 | TRBV5-8 | TGTGCCAGCAGCTCCGGAGCGAGCGGGGGCTACGAGCAGTACTTC | CASSSGASGGYEQYF
few | TRBJ2-1 | 12 | . | TRBV7-3 | TGTGCCAGCAGCTTTCAGGAGGGTGAGCAGTTCTTC | CASSFQEGEQFF
. | TRBJ1-6 | 14 | . | TRBV5-1 | TGCGCCAGCAGCTTTGGGACGGCTAATTCACCCCTCCACTTT | CASSFGTANSPLHF
few | TRBJ2-1 | 12 | TRBD2 | TRBV10-2 | TGCGCCAGCAGTGAGTTACTAGCGGAGCAGTTCTTC | CASSELLAEQFF
few | TRBJ1-2 | 13 | TRBD1 | TRBV11-2 | TGTGCCAGCAGCTACAATACAGGGGGTGGCTACACCTTC | CASSYNTGGGYTF
. | TRBJ2-1 | 13 | . | TRBV20-1 | TGCAGTACTAGAGACCAGTCCTACAATGAGCAGTTCTTC | CSTRDQSYNEQFF
few | TRBJ2-3 | 17 | TRBD1 | TRBV6-2/TRBV6-3 | TGTGCCAGCAGTTACGGGGCTGGACAGGGGGCGAGAGATACGCAGTATTTT | CASSYGAGQGARDTQYF
. | TRBJ2-3 | 14 | . | TRBV19 | TGTGCCAGTAGCGTTGGCGGGAGCACAGATACGCAGTATTTT | CASSVGGSTDTQYF
. | TRBJ2-5 | 15 | TRBD2 | TRBV3-1 | TGTGCCAGCAGCCCCGGACTAGCGGGCCAAGAGACCCAGTACTTC | CASSPGLAGQETQYF
. | TRBJ2-3 | 14 | TRBD1 | TRBV7-9 | TGCGCCAGCAGCCTGACAGGGCCGGGGGATACGCAGTATTTT | CASSLTGPGDTQYF
. | TRBJ2-1 | 14 | TRBD1 | TRBV7-2 | TGTGCCAGCAGCCCAAGAACAGGGGGCAATGAGCAGTTCTTC | CASSPRTGGNEQFF
few | TRBJ1-2 | 14 | . | TRBV6-6 | TGTGCCAGCAGTTACCAAGGAGGGGCTGCCGGCTACACCTTC | CASSYQGGAAGYTF